This TCR beta chain was recovered during a study of cytotoxic CD8 clonotypes in ibrutinib-treated CLL. Whole-study findings and limits: Relative to age-matched healthy donors, clonality at baseline was higher, and it tracked circulating CD8+ T-cell counts.

This clone was found a few times. Its antigen is still unknown. This table comes from immunoSEQ multiplex PCR, and its TCRdb copy is limited to in-frame clones, with some not included. The repertoire includes approximately 120,000 clones, 50% to 65% of them detected once, and 37% sits in the top ten. CDR1 and CDR2 (germline): SEHNR, FQNEAQ (reference sequence). This CDR3 comprises 12 residues. The ends were cut back, 6 bases at V and 8 bases at J, with 10 bases in the middle. The source was PBMCs, collected after 24 months of ibrutinib treatment. The chain employs TRBV7-9 and TRBJ2-2; D remains ambiguous. This clonotype originated in a human donor with chronic lymphocytic leukemia. The chain's CDR3 is CASSYSKGELFF. The CDR3 nucleotides are TGTGCCAGCAGTTATTCGAAGGGGGAGCTGTTTTTT.